What follows are 31 T cell receptor beta chains derived from one specimen sequenced in a study of identifying expanded T cells in peripheral blood (dated by TCRdb to about 2019). Libraries were made using the immunoSEQ multiplex PCR assay. In its TCRdb copy, this immuneACCESS table keeps in-frame sequences only and misses some clones. Where compared with another copy, unresolved V genes explain less than half of these, and the others have no known cause. The sample profile shows about 100,000 clones; around 89% of them were found once. The biggest ten clones account for roughly 15% of the sample. The sample was blood. The receptor source for this set is a person between 18 and 75 years old in good health.

This chain connects TRBV7-9 to TRBJ2-5, with D perhaps assigned TRBD1 or TRBD2 (5 bases each). Deletions cut 4 bases from V and 2 bases from J, with 11 bases between. The CDR3 length is 14 residues. Germline V CDR1 and CDR2: SEHNR, FQNEAQ (reference sequence). CDR3 sequence reads: CASSSYGTQETQYF. The CDR3 nucleotides read TGTGCCAGCAGCTCTTACGGGACGCAAGAGACCCAGTACTTC.

The chain combines TRBV27 with TRBJ2-5; maybe TRBD1 (5 bases). The germline gives CDR1 MNHEY, CDR2 SMNVEV (reference sequence). V was trimmed by 3 bases and J by 11 bases, leaving 16 bases between them. The CDR3 sequence is 13 residues long. The CDR3 DNA follows: TGTGCCAGCAGTTTCCTGGCAGGGCGCAAGCAGTACTTC. Translating gives CASSFLAGRKQYF.

The chain carries TRBV7-2 and TRBJ2-3; TRBD1 might be the D (5 bases). The CDR3 extends over 11 amino acids. Germline V gene data show CDR1 as SGHTA and CDR2 as FQGNSA. Trimming took 8 bases from V and 2 from J, leaving 5 bases between them. Written as DNA, the CDR3 is TGTGCCAGCGGGGCCACAGATACGCAGTATTTT. Amino acids: CASGATDTQYF.

The V call is TRBV7-2, the J call TRBJ2-5, with 10 nucleotides matching TRBD2. Germline assignment: CDR1 SGHTA and CDR2 FQGNSA. V shed 3 bases and J 5 bases; nucleotides not matched to a gene: 6. This CDR3 spans 15 amino acids. The chain's CDR3 is CASSFPSGGPETQYF. CDR3 coding DNA: TGTGCCAGCAGCTTCCCTAGCGGGGGCCCGGAGACCCAGTACTTC.

V usage is TRBV7-2 and J usage is TRBJ2-7; 8 bases fit TRBD2. V was pared by 1 base and J by 3 bases, with 5 bases of the junction left unmatched. The CDR3 sequence is 15 residues long. Germline lookup yields CDR1 SGHTA and CDR2 FQGNSA. CDR3 sequence (DNA): TGTGCCAGCAGCTTAGGCGGGGGGATGTACTACGAGCAGTACTTC. It yields the protein CASSLGGGMYYEQYF.

The rearrangement joins TRBV6-1 to TRBJ2-7; D not resolved. The CDR3 is made up of 15 amino acids. With 4 bases removed from V and 1 base from J, the gap between germline ends came to 14 bases. CDR1 MNHNS and CDR2 SASEGT come from the germline V gene. In nucleotides, the CDR3 is TGTGCCAGCAGTGGGGTCGGCACCGTTTCCTACGAGCAGTACTTC. Its translation is CASSGVGTVSYEQYF.

V is TRBV5-1 and J is TRBJ1-3; D might be TRBD1 (6 bases). The CDR3 consists of 16 residues. The V and J ends lost 2 bases and 7 bases respectively, with 19 bases between them. CDR1 and CDR2 from the germline V gene are SGHRS and YFSETQ. CDR3 nucleotide sequence: TGCGCCAGCAGCTTAAATGACAGGCCCGCGGGGAACACCATATATTTT. It encodes CASSLNDRPAGNTIYF.

The gene calls are TRBV5-1 and TRBJ2-3; a weak D match, TRBD2 (5 bases). The CDR3 extends over 15 amino acids. V was cut by 4 bases and J by 2 bases, with 14 bases left in between. Per the germline V gene, CDR1 is SGHRS and CDR2 is YFSETQ. CDR3: CASSPTGFYTDTQYF. The DNA of the CDR3 is TGCGCCAGCAGCCCCACGGGGTTCTACACAGATACGCAGTATTTT. Using reference TRBV5-1 and TRBJ2-3 for the parts outside the CDR3, the full variable domain is KAGVTQTPRYLIKTRGQQVTLSCSPISGHRSVSWYQQTPGQGLQFLFEYFSETQRNKGNFPGRFSGRQFSNSRSEMNVSTLELGDSALYLCASSPTGFYTDTQYFGPGTRLTVL.

The chain is built from TRBV6-6 and TRBJ2-2; 7 bases are shared with TRBD1. The CDR3 loop spans 15 amino acids. Trimming at V came to 4 bases and at J to 2 bases, leaving 4 bases not matched to a gene. Germline-derived CDR1 and CDR2 are MNHNY and SVGAGI (reference sequence). The CDR3 DNA reads TGTGCCAGCAGTTCGGGACAGTCTAACACCGGGGAGCTGTTTTTT. This gives the protein CASSSGQSNTGELFF.

J is TRBJ1-3 and V is TRBV9; D gene uncertain. The CDR3 is 17 amino acids. Trimming took off 4 bases at V and 0 bases at J, with 17 bases between the two ends. The germline V gene has CDR1 SGDLS and CDR2 YYNGEE. The CDR3 region is CASSPRQARSSGNTIYF. The CDR3 region has the DNA TGTGCCAGCAGCCCTCGACAAGCGAGAAGCTCTGGAAACACCATATATTTT.

J is TRBJ2-2 and V is TRBV28; 9 bases align to TRBD1. CDR1 MDHEN and CDR2 SYDVKM come from the germline V gene. The CDR3 has 16 amino acids. Trimming cost V 1 base and J 2 bases; bases outside gene matches: 2. In DNA, the CDR3 is TGTGCCAGCAGTTTATCGGGACAGGGAAACACCGGGGAGCTGTTTTTT. Amino acid sequence: CASSLSGQGNTGELFF.

The chain is built from TRBV28 and TRBJ1-2; 10 nucleotides line up with TRBD1. The CDR3 covers 15 residues. Per germline, CDR1 MDHEN and CDR2 SYDVKM. V dropped 6 bases and J dropped 1; count of bases not matched to a gene: 5. CDR3: CASREGDRGNYGYTF. The CDR3 nucleotides read TGTGCCAGCAGGGAGGGGGACAGGGGTAACTATGGCTACACCTTC.

This clone was found a few times. This sample includes further DNA sequences coding for the same CDR3. The chain recombines TRBV7-2 with TRBJ1-5; no clear D gene. The germline CDR1 and CDR2 sequences are SGHTA and FQGNSA. V was shortened by 1 base and J by 0 bases, with 7 bases between the two germline ends. The CDR3 length is 15 residues. CDR3 bases: TGTGCCAGCAGCTTAGGTGGATATAGCAATCAGCCCCAGCATTTT. Its translation: CASSLGGYSNQPQHF.

V is TRBV7-6 and J is TRBJ2-2; D unclear. CDR1 SGHVS and CDR2 FNYEAQ come from the germline V gene. Trimming removed 4 bases from V and 7 bases from J, with 22 bases in between. This CDR3 comprises 17 residues. CDR3 bases: TGTGCCAGCAGCTCCTCCCTCCTCGGGCCCGGGCGCGGGGAGCTGTTTTTT. This codes for CASSSSLLGPGRGELFF.

The V and J genes are TRBV5-1 and TRBJ2-7; a possible D gene is TRBD1 (6 bases). Germline V gene data show CDR1 as SGHRS and CDR2 as YFSETQ. Trimming removed 0 bases from V and 0 bases from J, with 13 bases in between. The CDR3 is made up of 16 amino acids. CDR3 nucleotide sequence: TGCGCCAGCAGCTTGGCCAGGTGGGGGCCCTCCTACGAGCAGTACTTC. Protein: CASSLARWGPSYEQYF.

J is TRBJ1-1 and V is TRBV25-1; possible D gene TRBD1, 5 bases. Between the trimmed V and J ends, which lost 10 bases and 6 bases, there was a span of 12 bases. The germline gives CDR1 MGHDK, CDR2 SYGVNS. This CDR3 has 11 amino acids. The CDR3 reads CATYTGAEAFF. Here the CDR3 DNA reads TGTGCCACCTATACAGGCGCTGAAGCTTTCTTT.

This chain uses TRBV6-1 with TRBJ1-3, with D unresolved. Germline CDR1 and CDR2: MNHNS and SASEGT. The CDR3 length is 14 residues. The V end was cut by 9 bases, the J end by 1 base, with 13 bases between. Written as DNA, the CDR3 is TGTGCCAGTCGCCATGAGACGTCTGGAAACACCATATATTTT. Its protein is CASRHETSGNTIYF.

The rearrangement joins TRBV5-1 to TRBJ1-3, with D perhaps matching TRBD1 (5 bases). The CDR3 has 16 amino acids. Trimming removed 0 bases from V and 0 bases from J, with 10 bases in between. Germline V gene lookup returns CDR1 SGHRS and CDR2 YFSETQ. CDR3 nucleotides: TGCGCCAGCAGCTTGGCGGCAGGGCACTCTGGAAACACCATATATTTT. Translated, it gives CASSLAAGHSGNTIYF.

V and J are TRBV9 and TRBJ2-4, with D unclear. CDR3 length: 14 residues. The V gene's germline CDR1 is SGDLS and CDR2 YYNGEE. V was trimmed by 3 bases and J by 1 base, leaving 8 bases between them. CDR3 coding DNA: TGTGCCAGCAGCGCAGTGGGGGCCAAAAACATTCAGTACTTC. Its protein is CASSAVGAKNIQYF. The full variable domain, rest sourced from reference TRBV9 and TRBJ2-4, is DSGVTQTPKHLITATGQRVTLRCSPRSGDLSVYWYQQSLDQGLQFLIQYYNGEERAKGNILERFSAQQFPDLHSELNLSSLELGDSALYFCASSAVGAKNIQYFGAGTRLSVL.

This rearrangement joins TRBV9 to TRBJ2-1, with 7 bases that match TRBD2. V lost 2 bases, J lost 2 bases, and 1 base stayed unmatched. There are 14 residues in the CDR3. CDR1 and CDR2 from the germline V gene are SGDLS and YYNGEE. CDR3 region: CASSVSGTYNEQFF. CDR3 DNA: TGTGCCAGCAGCGTGAGCGGGACCTACAATGAGCAGTTCTTC.

This clone was seen only a few times. For the CDR3, the DNA is TGTGCCAGCAGCTTAAGAGGGAACACTGAAGCTTTCTTT. Encoded protein: CASSLRGNTEAFF. The chain recombines TRBV5-5 with TRBJ1-1; unclear D gene. Germline V gives CDR1 SGHKS, CDR2 YYEKEE (reference sequence). CDR3 length: 13 amino acids. The ends were cut back, 2 bases at V and 1 base at J, with 6 bases in the middle.

The CDR3 coding sequence is TGTGCCAGCAGCTTGGGAGGGTGGAACGGGGAGCTGTTTTTT. This codes for CASSLGGWNGELFF. This chain uses TRBV5-6 with TRBJ2-2; D is possibly TRBD2 (5 bases). This CDR3 region has 14 residues. In germline, CDR1 is SGHDT, CDR2 YYEEEE. V was pared by 0 bases and J by 7 bases, with 10 bases between.

V is TRBV7-9 and J is TRBJ1-2; D gene unclear. The CDR3 has 13 residues. The germline V gene encodes CDR1 SEHNR and CDR2 FQNEAQ (reference sequence). Trimming shortened V by 1 base and J by 6 bases, and 9 bases separated the two germline ends. The CDR3 sequence is CASSLVLRDGYTF. The CDR3 DNA reads as TGTGCCAGCAGCTTAGTCCTCCGGGATGGCTACACCTTC.

This rearrangement joins TRBV29-1 to TRBJ2-6; D gene unclear. CDR3 length: 16 amino acids. CDR1 and CDR2 (germline): SQVTM, ANQGSEA. Trimming removed 6 bases from V and 0 bases from J, with 15 bases in between. The CDR3 bases are TGCAGCGTCGGGTCGGCAGGTCACTCTGGGGCCAACGTCCTGACTTTC. Its protein is CSVGSAGHSGANVLTF.

The chain recombines TRBV11-2 with TRBJ2-5; D ambiguous. V lost 1 base, J lost 5 bases, and 5 bases lay in between. CDR1 SGHAT and CDR2 FQNNGV come from the germline V gene. The CDR3 runs to 12 residues. Here the CDR3 reads CASSLGLETQYF. The CDR3 nucleotides are TGTGCCAGCAGCTTAGGATTGGAGACCCAGTACTTC.

The chain combines TRBV15 with TRBJ1-5; D call uncertain. The germline V gene has CDR1 LNHNV and CDR2 YYDKDF (reference sequence). The CDR3 runs 15 residues. Deletions cut 0 bases from V and 4 bases from J, with 10 bases between. The CDR3: CATSRDLRRNQPQHF. The DNA of the CDR3 is TGTGCCACCAGCAGAGATCTTCGAAGAAATCAGCCCCAGCATTTT.

In this sample, this clone turned up once. V is TRBV6-1 and J is TRBJ2-2; D is unresolved. Trimming cost V 2 bases and J 7 bases, with 14 bases left between them. CDR3 size: 15 residues. Germline CDR1 reads MNHNS; CDR2 reads SASEGT. The CDR3 DNA is TGTGCCAGCAGTGAAAGGCGTGGGGTCGGCGGGGAGCTGTTTTTT. This codes for CASSERRGVGGELFF.

This clone occurred a few times. The chain joins TRBV10-3 to TRBJ1-5; tentative D call: TRBD1 (6 bases). Germline CDR1 reads ENHRY; CDR2 reads SYGVKD. This CDR3 is 14 amino acids long. Trimming took off 8 bases at V and 5 bases at J, with 16 bases between the two ends. The CDR3 region is CAIRATGGDQPQHF. CDR3 coding DNA: TGTGCCATCCGTGCGACAGGCGGCGATCAGCCCCAGCATTTT.

V usage is TRBV30 and J usage is TRBJ1-3, with a possible D match to TRBD1 (5 bases). The V gene's germline CDR1 is GTSNPN and CDR2 SVGIG (reference sequence). V gave up 1 base and J gave up 4 bases, with 29 bases separating them. CDR3 length equals 20 residues. The CDR3 protein is CAWSGDPGTDYVLLGNTIYF. CDR3 nucleotide sequence: TGTGCCTGGAGTGGGGATCCCGGGACGGACTACGTCTTACTGGGAAACACCATATATTTT. The entire variable domain, with the rest obtained from reference TRBV30 and TRBJ1-3, is as follows: SQTIHQWPATLVQPVGSPLSLECTVEGTSNPNLYWYRQAAGRGLQLLFYSVGIGQISSEVPQNLSASRPQDRQFILSSKKLLLSDSGFYLCAWSGDPGTDYVLLGNTIYFGEGSWLTVV.

This clone appeared a single time. DNA for the CDR3: TGTGCCAGCAGCGCCCTAGCGAATTCCTACAATGAGCAGTTCTTC. It encodes CASSALANSYNEQFF. The chain uses TRBV2 and TRBJ2-1, with D possibly matching TRBD2 (6 bases). CDR1 SNHLY and CDR2 FYNNEI come from the germline V gene. V lost 6 bases and J lost 1, with 13 bases in between. The CDR3 is 15 amino acids.

The chain uses TRBV19 and TRBJ1-1, with D maybe TRBD1 (5 bases). V shed 5 bases and J shed 3 bases, with 10 bases lying between them. Germline CDR1 is LNHDA and CDR2 is SQIVND (reference sequence). The CDR3 is made up of 13 amino acids. CDR3 sequence reads: CASSSGTYTEAFF. CDR3 DNA sequence: TGTGCCAGTAGTTCTGGGACTTACACTGAAGCTTTCTTT.